This T cell receptor beta chain came from a study of blood T cell repertoires in COVID-19. Whole-study context: Samples representing acute and convalescent COVID-19 were sourced from the United States, Italy and Spain. The cDNA or gDNA used as material had been derived from T cells, B-cell-depleted T cells, or PBMCs.

Method: immunoSEQ multiplex PCR; TCRdb's copy keeps in-frame clones and lacks some. The data hold fewer than 500,000 clones, with more than 85% observed a single time. Germline V CDR1 and CDR2: SGHRS, YFSETQ. Trimming left V 2 bases short and J 1 base short, with 6 bases between. The CDR3 is 13 residues long. The chain carries TRBV5-1 and TRBJ1-1; D gene ambiguous. What was sequenced was peripheral blood. This receptor was identified in a woman aged 25-40 years with acute or convalescent COVID-19. The CDR3 coding sequence is TGCGCCAGCAGCTTATTTCAGAACACTGAAGCTTTCTTT. It codes for CASSLFQNTEAFF.